This TCR beta chain was retrieved from a study of naive and memory T cell subsets. The beta constant-region primer was an equimolar mix of two oligonucleotides covering TRBC1 and TRBC2. The ligated cDNA underwent four PCR rounds using SP2 and nested alpha and beta constant-region primers. TCRdb independently ran MiXCR on the UMI-ligation and nested PCR reads; one entry per CDR3 protein. The sample lists 95,000 to 150,000 distinct CDR3 sequences, over 30% seen once, with roughly 0.9% in the top ten. The V end lost 2 bases, the J end lost 10 bases, and 6 bases lay between the germline ends. This CDR3 spans 12 amino acids. Germline loops: CDR1 LGHDT, CDR2 YNNKEL (reference sequence).

Sequenced: central memory CD4+ T cells from blood. The gene calls are TRBV3-1 and TRBJ1-6, with D hard to call. The sequence derives from a human donor in good health. The CDR3 sequence: CASSQSLSPLHF. CDR3 nucleotide sequence: TGTGCCAGCAGCCAAAGTCTCTCACCCCTCCACTTT.